A selection of T cell receptor beta chains follows, all from one sample in a study of blood T cell repertoires in COVID-19. Repertoires were generated with immunoSEQ multiplex PCR, while TCRdb's copy carries only in-frame clones and drops some. The table records over 150,000 clones, 88% of them present only once. Sequenced material: PBMCs or T cells enriched from blood (not recorded which). The source is a woman younger than 35 who had recovered from COVID-19. Each CDR3 is given with its conserved first and last residue. D genes are given only for firm matches. Size is stated for part of the rows, as once, few or many counts, or as a class when the clone is expanded.

V gene	D gene	clone size	J gene	CDR3 protein	CDR3 DNA
TRBV20-1	TRBD1	.	TRBJ1-2	CSASGGQRANYGYTF	TGCAGTGCTAGTGGGGGACAGCGAGCTAACTATGGCTACACCTTC
TRBV15	.	.	TRBJ1-3	CATSREKRASGNTIYF	TGTGCCACCAGCAGAGAAAAGAGGGCCTCTGGAAACACCATATATTTT
TRBV19	TRBD1	.	TRBJ1-2	CASRGQGDYGYTF	TGTGCCAGTAGAGGACAGGGGGACTATGGCTACACCTTC
TRBV11-3	TRBD2	.	TRBJ2-3	CASGTSGGNTQYF	TGTGCCAGCGGGACTAGCGGGGGTAATACGCAGTATTTT
TRBV13	.	.	TRBJ1-4	CASGQSFEKLFF	TGTGCCAGCGGGCAGTCTTTTGAAAAACTGTTTTTT
TRBV19	TRBD1	.	TRBJ1-2	CASSIGSRGRSGYTF	TGTGCCAGTAGTATAGGTTCCAGGGGGCGAAGTGGCTACACCTTC
TRBV10-1	TRBD1	once	TRBJ1-4	CASSDLGQGGSNEKLFF	TGCGCCAGCAGTGACCTCGGACAGGGGGGGTCTAATGAAAAACTGTTTTTT
TRBV28	.	.	TRBJ1-5	CASSFGPRGNQPQHF	TGTGCCAGCAGTTTCGGACCCAGGGGCAATCAGCCCCAGCATTTT
TRBV25-1	.	.	TRBJ1-6	CASSGPNNSPLHF	TGTGCCAGCAGTGGCCCTAATAATTCACCCCTCCACTTT
TRBV6-5	TRBD2	.	TRBJ2-3	CASSYSTSSRTDTQYF	TGTGCCAGCAGTTACTCGACTAGCTCTCGCACAGATACGCAGTATTTT
TRBV11-2	.	.	TRBJ2-7	CASSLVRGSYEQYF	TGTGCCAGCAGCTTAGTCAGGGGATCCTACGAGCAGTACTTC
TRBV7-8	TRBD2	.	TRBJ2-1	CASSLSSGSFDEQFF	TGTGCCAGCAGCTTGTCTAGCGGGAGTTTCGATGAGCAGTTCTTC
TRBV28	TRBD1	.	TRBJ1-5	CASTGQGMHQPQHF	TGTGCCAGTACCGGACAGGGGATGCATCAGCCCCAGCATTTT
TRBV3-1/TRBV3-2	TRBD2	.	TRBJ2-7	CASSQGSPGLADEQYF	TGTGCCAGCAGCCAAGGTTCGCCGGGACTAGCGGACGAGCAGTACTTC
TRBV5-1	.	.	TRBJ2-2	CASSFTRDTGELFF	TGCGCCAGCAGCTTTACCAGGGACACCGGGGAGCTGTTTTTT
TRBV19	.	few	TRBJ2-5	CASSPNSWETQYF	TGTGCCAGTAGTCCCAACTCCTGGGAGACCCAGTACTTC
TRBV5-5	.	.	TRBJ2-3	CASSLGDRGDTQYF	TGTGCCAGCAGCTTGGGAGATAGAGGAGATACGCAGTATTTT
TRBV6-4	.	.	TRBJ1-1	CASSRGAGAEAFF	TGTGCCAGCAGCAGGGGAGCAGGAGCTGAAGCTTTCTTT
TRBV28	.	.	TRBJ1-1	CASRAGGGNTEAFF	TGTGCCAGCAGGGCCGGGGGGGGAAACACTGAAGCTTTCTTT
TRBV27	.	.	TRBJ2-3	CASSLGWGGSSTDTQYF	TGTGCCAGCAGTTTAGGGTGGGGCGGTTCTAGCACAGATACGCAGTATTTT
TRBV6-2/TRBV6-3	TRBD1	.	TRBJ1-1	CASSYLQGTEAFF	TGTGCCAGCAGTTACTTACAGGGGACTGAAGCTTTCTTT
TRBV19	TRBD2	once	TRBJ2-1	CASSPSGDYNEQFF	TGTGCCAGTAGTCCTAGCGGAGACTACAATGAGCAGTTCTTC
TRBV19	TRBD1	once	TRBJ2-4	CASSDRQGLTKNIQYF	TGTGCCAGTAGCGATAGACAGGGCCTAACCAAAAACATTCAGTACTTC
TRBV6-5	TRBD1	few	TRBJ1-2	CASRTGPYGYTF	TGTGCCAGCAGGACAGGGCCCTATGGCTACACCTTC
TRBV24-1	TRBD1	.	TRBJ2-7	CATSDSRTGGTDEQYF	TGTGCCACCAGTGATTCTCGGACAGGGGGCACGGACGAGCAGTACTTC
TRBV9	.	few	TRBJ1-1	CASSVDRDTEAFF	TGTGCCAGCAGCGTAGACAGGGACACTGAAGCTTTCTTT
TRBV2	.	.	TRBJ1-2	CASSEALTGPKYGYTF	TGTGCCAGCAGTGAAGCGCTTACAGGGCCCAAGTATGGCTACACCTTC
TRBV29-1	.	.	TRBJ2-3	CSVETGTLDTQYF	TGCAGCGTGGAGACCGGGACTTTGGATACGCAGTATTTT
TRBV5-1	.	.	TRBJ2-5	CASSLARPGETQYF	TGCGCCAGCAGCTTGGCCAGGCCGGGGGAGACCCAGTACTTC
TRBV12-5	TRBD1	.	TRBJ2-3	CASGLNRGYDSSTDTQYF	TGTGCTAGTGGTTTGAACAGGGGGTACGATTCTAGCACAGATACGCAGTATTTT
TRBV7-8	.	.	TRBJ2-7	CASSSLRESHYEQYF	TGTGCCAGCAGCTCCCTTAGAGAGAGCCACTACGAGCAGTACTTC
TRBV6-5	TRBD1	.	TRBJ2-1	CASSHLGRGNEQFF	TGTGCCAGCAGCCACTTGGGCAGGGGGAATGAGCAGTTCTTC
TRBV2	.	.	TRBJ1-6	CASSGRRGNSPLHF	TGTGCCAGCAGTGGTCGCAGGGGAAATTCACCCCTCCACTTT
TRBV5-5	TRBD2	.	TRBJ2-5	CASSSPGVAGETQYF	TGTGCCAGCAGCTCTCCCGGGGTAGCGGGAGAGACCCAGTACTTC
TRBV12-3/TRBV12-4	.	.	TRBJ1-1	CASRERQVIEAFF	TGTGCCAGCAGGGAGCGACAGGTCATTGAAGCTTTCTTT
TRBV5-1	.	.	TRBJ1-2	CASSLGSRGNYGYTF	TGCGCCAGCAGCTTGGGAAGTAGGGGAAACTATGGCTACACCTTC
TRBV4-1	.	.	TRBJ1-3	CASSQDRALGSGNTIYF	TGCGCCAGCAGCCAAGACAGGGCTCTGGGCTCTGGAAACACCATATATTTT
TRBV11-3	.	.	TRBJ1-1	CASSSRGTEAFF	TGTGCCAGCAGCTCTAGGGGCACTGAAGCTTTCTTT
TRBV19	TRBD1	.	TRBJ2-7	CASGPTGTYEQYF	TGTGCCAGTGGACCGACAGGGACCTACGAGCAGTACTTC
TRBV4-2	TRBD2	.	TRBJ2-2	CASTGGAGTGELFF	TGTGCCAGCACCGGGGGGGCGGGTACCGGGGAGCTGTTTTTT
TRBV5-1	.	once	TRBJ1-1	CASSLADWNTEAFF	TGCGCCAGCAGCTTGGCCGACTGGAACACTGAAGCTTTCTTT
TRBV3-1/TRBV3-2	TRBD2	.	TRBJ2-1	CASSRTSAYNEQFF	TGTGCCAGCAGCCGGACTAGCGCCTACAATGAGCAGTTCTTC
TRBV5-1	.	.	TRBJ2-7	CASSPERVGYEQYF	TGCGCCAGCAGCCCCGAGCGGGTGGGTTACGAGCAGTACTTC
TRBV5-6	.	.	TRBJ2-3	CASSFRTDTQYF	TGTGCCAGCAGCTTTCGGACAGATACGCAGTATTTT
TRBV5-8	TRBD2	.	TRBJ2-3	CASSFGWTSSSYDTQYF	TGTGCCAGCAGCTTTGGCTGGACTAGCAGCAGTTACGATACGCAGTATTTT
TRBV28	.	.	TRBJ2-7	CASGPLPASSYEQYF	TGTGCCAGCGGGCCTCTTCCTGCCAGCTCCTACGAGCAGTACTTC
TRBV28	TRBD1	.	TRBJ1-6	CASRNQGQASPLHF	TGTGCCAGCCGAAACCAAGGACAGGCTTCACCCCTCCACTTT
TRBV7-9	.	.	TRBJ2-1	CASMTVNEQFF	TGTGCCAGCATGACAGTCAATGAGCAGTTCTTC
TRBV7-2	TRBD2	once	TRBJ2-7	CASSPGLAGDSYEQYF	TGTGCCAGCAGCCCGGGACTAGCGGGTGACTCCTACGAGCAGTACTTC
TRBV2	.	once	TRBJ2-2	CASIPGLGGPNTGELFF	TGTGCCAGCATCCCGGGGCTAGGGGGTCCGAACACCGGGGAGCTGTTTTTT
TRBV15	.	.	TRBJ1-3	CATRIPGQGNTIYF	TGTGCCACCAGGATTCCAGGGCAAGGAAACACCATATATTTT
TRBV5-1	TRBD1	.	TRBJ2-1	CASSPLETGIDNEQFF	TGCGCCAGCAGCCCTCTTGAGACAGGGATCGACAATGAGCAGTTCTTC
TRBV18	.	.	TRBJ1-1	CASSPGEGGRF	TGTGCCAGCTCACCAGGGGAGGGCGGACGATTT
TRBV18	TRBD1	once	TRBJ1-1	CASSPQGAGDTEAFF	TGTGCCAGCTCACCGCAGGGGGCTGGCGACACTGAAGCTTTCTTT
TRBV6-6	.	few	TRBJ2-1	CASSPRGARTSYNEQFF	TGTGCCAGCAGTCCCCGCGGGGCGCGGACCTCCTACAATGAGCAGTTCTTC
TRBV28	TRBD1	.	TRBJ2-7	CASSSFGLGTGGREQYF	TGTGCCAGCAGTTCCTTCGGACTTGGGACAGGGGGTCGCGAGCAGTACTTC
TRBV29-1	TRBD1	.	TRBJ1-3	CSASGGGNTIYF	TGCAGCGCCTCAGGGGGTGGAAACACCATATATTTT
TRBV6-5	.	.	TRBJ2-5	CASSYTVGGETQYF	TGTGCCAGCAGTTACACAGTTGGGGGGGAGACCCAGTACTTC
TRBV4-3	TRBD2	.	TRBJ2-6	CASSPLAGGNSGANVLTF	TGCGCCAGCAGCCCTTTAGCGGGGGGGAACTCTGGGGCCAACGTCCTGACTTTC